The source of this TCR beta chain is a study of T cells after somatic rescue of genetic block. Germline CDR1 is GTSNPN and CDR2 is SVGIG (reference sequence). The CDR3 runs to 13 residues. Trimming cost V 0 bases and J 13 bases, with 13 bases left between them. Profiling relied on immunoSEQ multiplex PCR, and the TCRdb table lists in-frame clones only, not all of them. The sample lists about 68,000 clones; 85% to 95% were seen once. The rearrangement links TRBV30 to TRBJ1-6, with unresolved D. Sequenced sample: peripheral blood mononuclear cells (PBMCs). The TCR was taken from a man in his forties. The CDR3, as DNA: TGTGCCTGGAGTGTAATTGGCCCGGAGCCCCTCCACTTT. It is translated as CAWSVIGPEPLHF.